This TCR beta chain was documented in a study of blood T cell repertoires in COVID-19. Study at large: Specimens from acute and convalescent COVID-19 originated in the United States, Italy and Spain.

Germline values: CDR1 GTSNPN, CDR2 SVGIG (reference sequence). This CDR3 comprises 15 residues. The trim removed 4 bases at V and 3 bases at J, leaving 6 bases unmatched. The count of this clone is one. In the authors' workflow: Amplification from reference gene primers served as the basis for estimated nucleated cell counts. Assay: immunoSEQ multiplex PCR; the TCRdb copy retains only in-frame clones and omits some. From that table come the V and J calls and clone size; the DNA was used to work out D and trimming. Of more than 110,000 clones in the sample, approximately 87% were seen once. This clonotype was obtained from a woman in her 40s with acute or convalescent COVID-19. The rearrangement links TRBV30 to TRBJ1-5, with TRBD1 matching over 10 bases. Material: peripheral blood. The CDR3, as DNA: TGTGCCTGGACCTTCCGACAGGGGGCCAATCAGCCCCAGCATTTT. As protein: CAWTFRQGANQPQHF.